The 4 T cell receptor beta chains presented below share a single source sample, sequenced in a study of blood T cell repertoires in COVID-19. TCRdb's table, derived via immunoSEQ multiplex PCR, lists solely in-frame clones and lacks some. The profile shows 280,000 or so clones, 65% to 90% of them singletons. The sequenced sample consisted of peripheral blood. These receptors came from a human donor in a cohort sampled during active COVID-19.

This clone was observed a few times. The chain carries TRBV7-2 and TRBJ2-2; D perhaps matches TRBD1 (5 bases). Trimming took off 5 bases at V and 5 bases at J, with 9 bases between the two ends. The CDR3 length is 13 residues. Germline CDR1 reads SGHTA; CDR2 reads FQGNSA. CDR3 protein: CASSRRVTGELFF. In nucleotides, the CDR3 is TGTGCCAGCAGCCGCAGGGTTACCGGGGAGCTGTTTTTT.

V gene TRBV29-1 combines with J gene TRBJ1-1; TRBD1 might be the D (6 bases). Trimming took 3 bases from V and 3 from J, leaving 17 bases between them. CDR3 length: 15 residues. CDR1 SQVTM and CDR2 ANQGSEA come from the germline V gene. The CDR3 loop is CSVETGVRRYTEAFF. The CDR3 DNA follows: TGCAGCGTTGAGACAGGCGTCAGGAGGTACACTGAAGCTTTCTTT.

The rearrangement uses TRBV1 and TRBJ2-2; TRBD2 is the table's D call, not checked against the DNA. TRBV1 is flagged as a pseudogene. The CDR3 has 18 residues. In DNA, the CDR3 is TGCACCAGCAGCCCATACTTTAGGGGGGGGAGCAACACCGGGGAGCTGTTTTTT. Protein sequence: CTSSPYFRGGSNTGELFF.

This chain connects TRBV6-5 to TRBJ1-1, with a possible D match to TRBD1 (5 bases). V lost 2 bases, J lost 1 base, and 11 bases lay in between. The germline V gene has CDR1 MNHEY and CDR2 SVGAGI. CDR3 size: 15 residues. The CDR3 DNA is TGTGCCAGCAGTTACCCAGGGTTATCGAACACTGAAGCTTTCTTT. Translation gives CASSYPGLSNTEAFF.